The 14 T cell receptor beta chains below all came from one sample that was sequenced in a study of T-cell reconstitution after alpha-beta-depleted transplantation in children. Preparation of the TCRbeta library used unique molecular identifiers. TCRdb redid the calling of the PCR reads with MiXCR, one entry per CDR3 protein. Among about 640,000 distinct CDR3 sequences, 10% to 15% were seen once, and the ten largest hold 2% to 2.5%. The sample in question was PBMCs, mostly from graft donor cells, obtained 360 days after TCRalphabeta/CD19-depleted stem cell transplant. The origin of the receptors is a male patient younger than 18 who had a stem cell transplant for acute myeloid leukemia, so the T cells may come from the graft donor.

This clonotype was seen a few times. The chain has TRBV12-3 or TRBV12-4 and TRBJ2-7; possible D gene TRBD2, 6 bases. Trimming removed 3 bases from V and 2 bases from J, with 11 bases in between. The CDR3 extends over 14 amino acids. This CDR3 reads CASSLGLGTYEQYF. CDR3 nucleotide sequence: TGTGCCAGCAGTTTGGGACTGGGAACCTACGAGCAGTACTTC.

The chain couples TRBV12-2 to TRBJ2-7. TRBV12-2 is a pseudogene segment. The CDR3 runs to 17 residues. The CDR3 region is CASRLALRPQDYYEQYF. In nucleotides, the CDR3 is TGTGCAAGTCGCTTAGCGTTACGACCTCAAGATTACTACGAGCAGTACTTC.

This clonotype was counted ten times or more. The J gene is TRBJ2-3, the V gene TRBV20-1, with 8 positions matching TRBD1. The CDR3 length is 15 residues. Unmatched junction bases numbered 8, after V lost 5 bases and J lost 1 base. In germline, CDR1 is DFQATT, CDR2 SNEGSKA (reference sequence). CDR3 region: CSAYRTGTRTDTQYF. Written as DNA, the CDR3 is TGCAGTGCTTATAGGACAGGGACACGCACAGATACGCAGTATTTT.

This clonotype was recorded at least ten times. V is TRBV20-1 and J is TRBJ1-1; a weak D match, TRBD1 (6 bases). Trimming cost V 3 bases and J 3 bases, with 11 bases left between them. In germline, CDR1 is DFQATT, CDR2 SNEGSKA (reference sequence). The length of the CDR3 is 13 residues. CDR3 protein: CSASGGLDTEAFF. DNA for the CDR3: TGCAGTGCTAGTGGGGGCTTGGACACTGAAGCTTTCTTT.

The chain is built from TRBV29-1 and TRBJ1-3; TRBD1 aligns across 9 bases. The CDR3 contains 14 residues. With 6 bases clipped from V and 4 bases from J, the junction kept 7 bases outside the gene matches. Germline values: CDR1 SQVTM, CDR2 ANQGSEA. Here the CDR3 reads CSVAGQGIGNTIYF. CDR3 coding DNA: TGCAGCGTCGCGGGACAGGGTATCGGAAACACCATATATTTT.

This clonotype was seen only a few times. This chain links TRBV3-1 with TRBJ2-3; 11 positions match TRBD1. The CDR3 is 21 residues long. The V and J ends lost 5 bases and 2 bases, in that order; junction bases with no gene match: 21. Germline CDR1 and CDR2: LGHDT and YNNKEL (reference sequence). The CDR3 region has the DNA TGTGCCAGCAGCAGACTAAGCGGGACAGGGGGGAGTAGCGGGACCACAGATACGCAGTATTTT. Its translation: CASSRLSGTGGSSGTTDTQYF.

The chain employs TRBV5-1 and TRBJ2-2; D uncertain. Trimming stripped 3 bases from V and 0 bases from J, with 12 bases between. This CDR3 spans 16 amino acids. Looked up from germline, CDR1 is SGHRS and CDR2 is YFSETQ. CDR3 protein: CASSWAGFANTGELFF. CDR3 DNA sequence: TGCGCCAGCAGCTGGGCTGGGTTCGCGAACACCGGGGAGCTGTTTTTT.

This clonotype was counted many times. The genes are TRBV25-1 and TRBJ2-1; D ambiguous. Germline loops: CDR1 MGHDK, CDR2 SYGVNS. V was clipped by 3 bases and J by 10 bases, with 7 bases between them. The CDR3 runs to 11 residues. The CDR3 sequence is CASSESREQFF. As DNA, the CDR3 is TGTGCCAGCAGTGAGTCTCGAGAGCAGTTCTTC.

This clonotype has at least ten counts. The V call is TRBV28, the J call TRBJ1-3; D is uncertain. Per the germline V gene, CDR1 is MDHEN and CDR2 is SYDVKM. This CDR3 has 15 amino acids. Trimming shortened V by 3 bases and J by 0 bases, and 9 bases separated the two germline ends. This chain's CDR3 is CASSFLRSSGNTIYF. CDR3 nucleotides: TGTGCCAGCAGTTTTCTGCGCAGCTCTGGAAACACCATATATTTT.

This clonotype was seen a handful of times. The chain has TRBV20-1 and TRBJ2-4; D remains unclear. V shed 3 bases and J shed 0 bases, with 15 bases lying between them. Per the germline V gene, CDR1 is DFQATT and CDR2 is SNEGSKA (reference sequence). This CDR3 comprises 16 residues. Here the CDR3 DNA reads TGCAGTGCTAGGCGCGCCTTGAGCCTAGCCAAAAACATTCAGTACTTC. It is translated as CSARRALSLAKNIQYF.

This clonotype was seen a few times. J is TRBJ2-7 and V is TRBV5-1, with 10 bases identical to TRBD2. J was trimmed by 6 bases and V by 4 bases; bases with no gene match: 7. Germline-derived CDR1 and CDR2 are SGHRS and YFSETQ. This CDR3 has 14 amino acids. The chain's CDR3 is CASSHGTSALEQYF. The CDR3 nucleotides read TGCGCCAGCAGCCACGGGACTAGCGCGCTCGAGCAGTACTTC.

V and J are TRBV7-2 and TRBJ1-2, with 7 nucleotides matching TRBD1. The CDR3 totals 15 residues. V lost 7 bases and J lost 1; bases outside the gene matches: 9. Germline CDR1 and CDR2: SGHTA and FQGNSA. CDR3 in amino acids: CASTSRGASNYGYTF. CDR3 sequence (DNA): TGTGCCAGCACCTCCAGGGGGGCCAGTAACTATGGCTACACCTTC.

The CDR3 nucleotides are TGTGCCAGCAGTTTACGAGCGGTGAACTCCTACAATGAGCAGTTCTTC. Protein product: CASSLRAVNSYNEQFF. The chain uses TRBV27 and TRBJ2-1, with D maybe TRBD2 (5 bases). Germline assignment: CDR1 MNHEY and CDR2 SMNVEV (reference sequence). Between the trimmed V and J ends, which lost 2 bases and 0 bases, there was a span of 11 bases. CDR3 length: 16 amino acids.

This clonotype was seen ten or more times. This chain joins TRBV29-1 and TRBJ2-3, with 8 nucleotides matching TRBD1. The CDR3 spans 14 residues. V lost 4 bases to trimming and J lost 0 bases; unmatched junction nucleotides: 3. From germline, CDR1 is SQVTM and CDR2 ANQGSEA. The CDR3 loop reads CSVARTGSTDTQYF. The CDR3 bases are TGCAGCGTTGCAAGGACAGGGAGCACAGATACGCAGTATTTT.